This T cell receptor (beta chain) was found in a study of blood T cell repertoires in COVID-19. Study information: PBMCs, B-cell-depleted T cells, or T cells were the source of the cDNA or gDNA that made up the material.

The J segment lost 2 bases and the V segment lost 0 bases, leaving 11 bases of the junction unmatched. The V gene's germline CDR1 is SGDLS and CDR2 YYNGEE. The CDR3 is 20 residues long. Authors' data handling: Using reference gene primer amplification, nucleated cell counts were estimated. Some clones are missing from TCRdb's copy, which holds only in-frame ones; the method was immunoSEQ multiplex PCR. The V and J calls and the clone size are those of that table, but D and trimming were determined from the DNA. The data contain more than 95,000 clones, roughly 90% of them singletons. This receptor was obtained from a woman aged 60-75 years with acute or convalescent COVID-19. The chain recombines TRBV9 with TRBJ2-1; TRBD2 aligns across 13 bases. Sequencing was done on a sample of peripheral blood. The CDR3 sequence: CASSVGEGLAGVFAYNEQFF. The CDR3 DNA sequence: TGTGCCAGCAGCGTAGGGGAAGGACTAGCGGGAGTTTTCGCCTACAATGAGCAGTTCTTC.